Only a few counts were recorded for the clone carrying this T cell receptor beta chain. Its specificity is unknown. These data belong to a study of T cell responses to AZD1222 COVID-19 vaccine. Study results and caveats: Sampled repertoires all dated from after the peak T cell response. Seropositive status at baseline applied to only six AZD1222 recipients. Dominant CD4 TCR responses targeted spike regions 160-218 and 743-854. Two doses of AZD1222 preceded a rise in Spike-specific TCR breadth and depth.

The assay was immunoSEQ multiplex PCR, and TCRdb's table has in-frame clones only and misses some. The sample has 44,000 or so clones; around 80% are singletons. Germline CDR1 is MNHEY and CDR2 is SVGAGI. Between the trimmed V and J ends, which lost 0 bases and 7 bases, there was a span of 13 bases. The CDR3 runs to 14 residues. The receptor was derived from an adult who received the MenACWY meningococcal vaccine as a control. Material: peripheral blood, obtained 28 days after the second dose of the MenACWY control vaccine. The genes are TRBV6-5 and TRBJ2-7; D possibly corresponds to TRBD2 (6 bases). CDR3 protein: CASSYSRLRGEQYV. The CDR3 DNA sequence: TGTGCCAGCAGTTACTCTAGACTCCGGGGGGAGCAGTACGTC.